The 2 T cell receptor beta chains presented below share a single source sample, sequenced in a study of beta chain features in type 1 diabetes. Study results and limitations: A moderate, significant TCRB CDR3 shortening appeared in type 1 diabetes across four CD4+ subsets.

These receptors have no identified antigens. Since all of the isolated RNA was reverse transcribed, expressed TCRB transcripts were what got sequenced. TCRdb keeps only in-frame clones here, not all; method: immunoSEQ multiplex PCR. The sample contains roughly 150,000 clones, around 7.8% of which appear only once. The source material was central memory CD4+ T cells from blood. The source of these receptors is a middle-aged woman with type 1 diabetes.

This clone has a handful of counts. J is TRBJ2-1 and V is TRBV11-2; D uncertain. Germline V lookup: CDR1 SGHAT, CDR2 FQNNGV. The CDR3 consists of 12 residues. Trimming took 6 bases from V and 10 from J, leaving 13 bases between them. CDR3 amino acids: CASSRTIREQFF. As DNA, the CDR3 is TGTGCCAGCAGTCGTACCATCAGGGAGCAGTTCTTC.

The V gene is TRBV6-5, the J gene TRBJ2-2; 7 bases are a match to TRBD1. Germline V gives CDR1 MNHEY, CDR2 SVGAGI. V dropped 5 bases and J dropped 4; count of bases not matched to a gene: 4. This CDR3 is built from 14 residues. CDR3: CASSRRQGTGELFF. Written as DNA, the CDR3 is TGTGCCAGCAGTCGACGACAGGGCACCGGGGAGCTGTTTTTT.